One sample yielded the 20 T cell receptor beta chains listed below, sequenced in a study of beta chain features in type 1 diabetes. Expressed TCRB transcripts were sequenced, since all the RNA that had been isolated was reverse transcribed. The protocol was immunoSEQ multiplex PCR, while the TCRdb copy is restricted to in-frame clones and leaves out a portion. Of 200,000 to 300,000 clones listed, over 20% are singletons. These TCRs are of unknown antigen specificity. Study-level results: Moderate but significant shortening of TCRB CDR3s was recorded in all four CD4+ subsets from Type 1 diabetes patients.

What was sequenced was naive CD4+ T cells from blood. The receptors here all came from a woman aged 40 to 50 with type 1 diabetes.

The chain carries TRBV9 and TRBJ2-3, with a weak D call TRBD1 (6 bases). Trimming took off 0 bases at V and 4 bases at J, with 12 bases between the two ends. CDR1 is SGDLS, CDR2 YYNGEE, per germline. There are 15 residues in the CDR3. Written as DNA, the CDR3 is TGTGCCAGCAGCGTAGTACAGGGTCAAGCAGATACGCAGTATTTT. Residues: CASSVVQGQADTQYF.

This clone was counted a few times. The chain joins TRBV27 to TRBJ2-7; 9 bases line up with TRBD2. The CDR3 loop spans 15 amino acids. Germline CDR1 MNHEY, CDR2 SMNVEV (reference sequence). J was trimmed by 2 bases and V by 3 bases; bases with no gene match: 5. Here the CDR3 DNA reads TGTGCCAGCAGTTTCGGACTAGCGAATACCTACGAGCAGTACTTC. Protein product: CASSFGLANTYEQYF.

The V call is TRBV28, the J call TRBJ2-1; D is possibly TRBD2 (5 bases). In germline, CDR1 is MDHEN, CDR2 SYDVKM. The CDR3 extends over 14 amino acids. The V end was cut by 10 bases, the J end by 7 bases, with 20 bases between. This CDR3 is CAIQIPYPGNEQFF. For the CDR3, the DNA is TGTGCCATCCAGATCCCCTATCCGGGAAATGAGCAGTTCTTC.

This clone was counted only a few times. The chain links TRBV30 to TRBJ1-1; D gene ambiguous. CDR3 length: 11 residues. The V gene lost 2 bases and the J gene lost 7 bases, with 8 bases spanning the gap. Germline assignment: CDR1 GTSNPN and CDR2 SVGIG (reference sequence). The CDR3 protein is CAWSLHYEAFF. CDR3 DNA: TGTGCCTGGAGTCTGCACTATGAAGCTTTCTTT.

This clone has only a few counts. The V gene is TRBV5-1, the J gene TRBJ2-6; TRBD1 matches 10 bases. With 5 bases clipped from V and 8 bases from J, the junction kept 10 bases outside the gene matches. Per germline, CDR1 SGHRS and CDR2 YFSETQ. This CDR3 spans 16 amino acids. The CDR3 is CASRSSGTGATNVLTF. The CDR3 DNA follows: TGCGCCAGCAGATCTTCCGGGACAGGGGCGACCAACGTCCTGACTTTC.

A remark on this clone: Other DNA sequences in the sample encode the same CDR3. The chain links TRBV18 to TRBJ1-1, with D tentatively TRBD1 (5 bases). The V gene lost 6 bases and the J gene lost 1 base, with 9 bases spanning the gap. Per germline, CDR1 KGHSH and CDR2 LQKENI. The CDR3 extends over 13 amino acids. The CDR3 loop reads CASSSDRNTEAFF. CDR3 sequence (DNA): TGTGCCAGCTCCTCAGACAGGAACACTGAAGCTTTCTTT.

The J gene is TRBJ1-1, the V gene TRBV4-3; D gene ambiguous. Trimming took off 2 bases at V and 5 bases at J, with 15 bases between the two ends. This CDR3 region has 15 residues. Germline-derived CDR1 and CDR2 are LGHNA and YSLEER. CDR3 bases: TGCGCCAGCAGCCAATCACCCCACAGTAGGACTGAAGCTTTCTTT. It yields the protein CASSQSPHSRTEAFF.

In its sample, this clone was seen a few times. The genes are TRBV28 and TRBJ1-5; D gene uncertain. This CDR3 is 13 amino acids long. V was shortened by 2 bases and J by 7 bases, with 9 bases between the two germline ends. Germline assignment: CDR1 MDHEN and CDR2 SYDVKM. DNA of the CDR3: TGTGCCAGCAGTTTACTGGGCGGGCAGCCCCAGCATTTT. It yields the protein CASSLLGGQPQHF. Variable domain in full (rest from reference TRBV28 and TRBJ1-5): DVKVTQSSRYLVKRTGEKVFLECVQDMDHENMFWYRQDPGLGLRLIYFSYDVKMKEKGDIPEGYSVSREKKERFSLILESASTNQTSMYLCASSLLGGQPQHFGDGTRLSIL.

The chain recombines TRBV9 with TRBJ1-1, with TRBD1 matching over 7 bases. Germline V gives CDR1 SGDLS, CDR2 YYNGEE. With 4 bases clipped from V and 4 bases from J, the junction kept 7 bases outside the gene matches. CDR3 size: 14 residues. CDR3 amino acids: CASSSRGVGTEAFF. The DNA of the CDR3 is TGTGCCAGCAGCTCCAGGGGGGTAGGCACTGAAGCTTTCTTT. Together with reference TRBV9 and TRBJ1-1, the CDR3 gives the full variable domain: DSGVTQTPKHLITATGQRVTLRCSPRSGDLSVYWYQQSLDQGLQFLIQYYNGEERAKGNILERFSAQQFPDLHSELNLSSLELGDSALYFCASSSRGVGTEAFFGQGTRLTVV.

The chain uses TRBV27 and TRBJ2-3; 9 bases are shared with TRBD1. Trimming removed 3 bases from V and 5 bases from J; junction bases left unmatched: 6. The germline gives CDR1 MNHEY, CDR2 SMNVEV (reference sequence). The length of the CDR3 is 15 residues. CDR3 coding DNA: TGTGCCAGCAGTTTTCCGGGACAGGGTATAGATACGCAGTATTTT. Translation gives CASSFPGQGIDTQYF.

The CDR3 spells CASSASGGLVKFF. CDR3 nucleotide sequence: TGTGCCAGCAGCGCTTCGGGGGGACTAGTAAAGTTCTTC. The rearrangement links TRBV6-5 to TRBJ2-1; 8 bases align to TRBD2. V lost 6 bases and J lost 14; bases outside the gene matches: 12. The CDR3 runs 13 residues. The germline V gene has CDR1 MNHEY and CDR2 SVGAGI.

The chain is built from TRBV7-2 and TRBJ1-2; D unresolved. This CDR3 has 12 residues. The germline CDR1 and CDR2 sequences are SGHTA and FQGNSA. V was shortened by 6 bases and J by 8 bases, with 13 bases between the two germline ends. The CDR3 nucleotides are TGTGCCAGCAGACTACAAGGCGGGGGCTACACCTTC. Its translation is CASRLQGGGYTF.

This clone was observed a handful of times. The chain uses TRBV28 and TRBJ1-1; tentative D call: TRBD1 (6 bases). With 5 bases removed from V and 10 bases from J, the gap between germline ends came to 14 bases. The CDR3 is 12 amino acids. Germline loops: CDR1 MDHEN, CDR2 SYDVKM. The CDR3 spells CASSGGAPAAFF. CDR3 sequence (DNA): TGTGCCAGCAGTGGGGGGGCACCCGCAGCTTTCTTT. Together with reference TRBV28 and TRBJ1-1, the CDR3 gives the full variable domain: DVKVTQSSRYLVKRTGEKVFLECVQDMDHENMFWYRQDPGLGLRLIYFSYDVKMKEKGDIPEGYSVSREKKERFSLILESASTNQTSMYLCASSGGAPAAFFGQGTRLTVV.

This chain links TRBV29-1 with TRBJ1-3, with 7 bases aligning to TRBD1. Germline loops: CDR1 SQVTM, CDR2 ANQGSEA. V lost 7 bases to trimming and J lost 0 bases; unmatched junction nucleotides: 6. The CDR3 spans 14 residues. The CDR3 region has the DNA TGCAGCGGGGGACAGAGCCTCTCTGGAAACACCATATATTTT. It yields the protein CSGGQSLSGNTIYF.

In this sample, this clone turned up a few times. For the CDR3, the DNA is TGTGCCAGCAGCATAGACAGGGGGCGGAACACTGAAGCTTTCTTT. Translation: CASSIDRGRNTEAFF. The gene calls are TRBV7-3 and TRBJ1-1; 10 bases fit TRBD1. The junction had 4 bases not matched to a gene; V was cut back by 5 bases and J by 1 base. The CDR3 sequence is 15 residues long. Germline V lookup: CDR1 SGHTA, CDR2 FQGTGA. The full variable domain, completed using reference TRBV7-3 and TRBJ1-1, is GAGVSQTPSNKVTEKGKYVELRCDPISGHTALYWYRQSLGQGPEFLIYFQGTGAADDSGLPNDRFFAVRPEGSVSTLKIQRTERGDSAVYLCASSIDRGRNTEAFFGQGTRLTVV.

This clone came up a few times. This chain links TRBV7-7 with TRBJ2-1; 13 nucleotides align to TRBD2. Trimming took 5 bases from V and 1 from J; bases not matched to a gene: 2. The germline V gene encodes CDR1 SSHAT and CDR2 FNYEAQ (reference sequence). The CDR3 totals 16 residues. The CDR3 nucleotides are TGTGCCAGCAGCGAACTAGCGGGAGGGTCCTACAATGAGCAGTTCTTC. Translating it yields CASSELAGGSYNEQFF.

This clone occurred a few times. The chain combines TRBV18 with TRBJ1-1, with D possibly matching TRBD1 (6 bases). The germline V and J ends were trimmed by 5 bases and 0 bases, with 19 bases remaining between them. Germline V gene sequence: CDR1 KGHSH, CDR2 LQKENI. The length of the CDR3 is 17 residues. The CDR3 coding sequence is TGTGCCAGCTCATCAGCGGGGGGGGCGAGAATGAACACTGAAGCTTTCTTT. Protein sequence: CASSSAGGARMNTEAFF.

This clone has just a few counts. The CDR3 reads CSVSGAVGDNTGELFF. In DNA form, the CDR3 reads TGCAGCGTCTCGGGAGCCGTTGGGGACAACACCGGGGAGCTGTTTTTT. The J gene is TRBJ2-2, the V gene TRBV29-1; possible D gene TRBD2, 6 bases. CDR3 size: 16 residues. Looked up from germline, CDR1 is SQVTM and CDR2 is ANQGSEA. V lost 6 bases to trimming and J lost 2 bases, with 19 bases between them.

This clone came up a few times. DNA for the CDR3: TGCGCCAGCAGCCAAGAGGGGCCATTTAATAGCAATCAGCCCCAGCATTTT. It codes for CASSQEGPFNSNQPQHF. The gene calls are TRBV4-1 and TRBJ1-5; TRBD1 might be the D (5 bases). This CDR3 region has 17 residues. The germline gives CDR1 MGHRA, CDR2 YSYEKL. Trimming pared 0 bases from V and 0 bases from J, leaving 12 bases between.

DNA for the CDR3: TGTGCCAGCAGTTTATCGGAGCGGCGGCAGTATTTT. Protein sequence: CASSLSERRQYF. The genes are TRBV28 and TRBJ2-3, with a possible D match to TRBD2 (5 bases). V lost 1 base to trimming and J lost 11 bases, with 10 bases between them. This CDR3 has 12 residues. Germline CDR1 and CDR2: MDHEN and SYDVKM.